The 5 T cell receptor beta chains below were found in one sample sequenced in a study of blood T cell repertoires in COVID-19 (TCRdb year 2020). The receptor library was made with the immunoSEQ multiplex PCR assay. TCRdb stores this immuneACCESS table with in-frame sequences only. Part of the clones is absent; in the studies checked, under half of the shortfall reflects unresolved V genes, and no reason is known for the rest. This sample holds about 50,000 clones; roughly 88% were observed only once. The top ten hold 2% to 2.5% of the sample. Material: peripheral blood. These receptors were collected from a woman aged 60-75 years with acute or convalescent COVID-19.

This chain uses TRBV30 with TRBJ2-5, with D possibly TRBD2 on 5 matching bases. Germline V gene data show CDR1 as GTSNPN and CDR2 as SVGIG (reference sequence). V gave up 0 bases and J gave up 1 base, with 12 bases separating them. The length of the CDR3 is 15 residues. The CDR3 DNA sequence: TGTGCCTGGAGTGTACTTGGGAGTCCCCAAGAGACCCAGTACTTC. This gives the protein CAWSVLGSPQETQYF.

The chain recombines TRBV18 with TRBJ1-1, with 8 bases fitting TRBD1. The germline V gene encodes CDR1 KGHSH and CDR2 LQKENI. The V segment lost 3 bases and the J segment 2 bases; nucleotides outside the gene matches: 5. The CDR3 extends over 15 amino acids. The CDR3 sequence: CASSPQDRGNTEAFF. CDR3 nucleotide sequence: TGTGCCAGCTCACCTCAAGACAGGGGCAACACTGAAGCTTTCTTT. The variable domain in full, with the rest retrieved from reference TRBV18 and TRBJ1-1, is NAGVMQNPRHLVRRRGQEARLRCSPMKGHSHVYWYRQLPEEGLKFMVYLQKENIIDESGMPKERFSAEFPKEGPSILRIQQVVRGDSAAYFCASSPQDRGNTEAFFGQGTRLTVV.

The genes are TRBV7-9 and TRBJ2-7; 10 bases match TRBD2. CDR1 and CDR2 from the germline V gene are SEHNR and FQNEAQ (reference sequence). Losses at the gene ends were 7 bases for V and 7 bases for J; bases not matched to a gene: 16. This CDR3 is 16 amino acids long. The CDR3 nucleotides are TGTGCCAGCACCGGTATTTTAGCGGGAGGTTCCCGGGAGCAGTACTTC. This gives the protein CASTGILAGGSREQYF.

This clone is termed medium-sized. The V and J genes are TRBV3-1 (or the pseudogene TRBV3-2) and TRBJ2-2, with TRBD2 matching over 9 bases. There are 15 residues in the CDR3. Unmatched junction bases numbered 4, after V lost 4 bases and J lost 4 bases. CDR1 is LGHDT, CDR2 YNNKEL, per germline (reference sequence). CDR3 DNA: TGTGCCAGCAGCCTTTCTAGCGGGACCACCGGGGAGCTGTTTTTT. The encoded protein is CASSLSSGTTGELFF.

The chain links TRBV11-2 to TRBJ2-7; 9 nucleotides match TRBD1. This CDR3 comprises 15 residues. Germline CDR1 reads SGHAT; CDR2 reads FQNNGV. V dropped 0 bases and J dropped 5; count of bases not matched to a gene: 5. The CDR3 DNA reads TGTGCCAGCAGCTTAGATTGGGGACAGGGTGACGAGCAGTACTTC. It codes for CASSLDWGQGDEQYF.